The rows below give T cell receptor beta chains drawn from one sample of a study of T cells in Graves' hyperthyroidism and ophthalmopathy. A single record per CDR3 protein comes from TCRdb applying MiXCR to the multiplex PCR reads. The data contain about half a million distinct CDR3 sequences, 22% of them singletons. The sequencing sample was made of blood. The source of these receptors is a woman in her 70s with Graves' ophthalmopathy. CDR3s include the opening cysteine and the closing phenylalanine or tryptophan. The D gene is left open where the match is weak. Not every row has a clone size; where given, it reads once, few, many or a size class.

D gene,V gene,J gene,clone size,CDR3 DNA,CDR3 protein
NA,TRBV30,TRBJ2-1,NA,TGTGCCTGGAGTACAGGGATGCGAAATGAGCAGTTCTTC,CAWSTGMRNEQFF
TRBD2,TRBV30,TRBJ2-1,once,TGTGCCTGGAGTAAACTAGCGGGACAGGAGCAGTTCTTC,CAWSKLAGQEQFF
NA,TRBV5-1,TRBJ2-7,few,TGCGCCAGCAGCTTTAGCGCGAGCTCCTACGAGCAGTACTTC,CASSFSASSYEQYF
TRBD2,TRBV6-2/TRBV6-3,TRBJ2-1,NA,TGTGCCAGCAGTACAGGTCGGGGGGTAAACTACGAGCAGTTCTTC,CASSTGRGVNYEQFF
NA,TRBV28,TRBJ2-5,many,TGTGCCAGCAGTTTAACGGGGGCTGGAGAGACCCAGTACTTC,CASSLTGAGETQYF
NA,TRBV24-1,TRBJ2-7,NA,TGTGCCACCAGTGATTTGAACAGCTCCTACGAGCAGTACTTC,CATSDLNSSYEQYF
TRBD1,TRBV6-2/TRBV6-3,TRBJ2-7,few,TGTGCCAGCAGTTCGTCAGGGGGCCACGAGCAGTACTTC,CASSSSGGHEQYF
TRBD1,TRBV7-6,TRBJ2-5,once,TGTGCCAGCAGCTTAAGGCGACAGGGGGCCATTGGAGAGACCCAGTGCTTC,CASSLRRQGAIGETQCF
NA,TRBV9,TRBJ2-7,NA,TGTGCCAGCAGCGTAGAAGCGGAGATGTACGAGCAGTACTTC,CASSVEAEMYEQYF
TRBD1,TRBV10-1,TRBJ2-7,NA,TGCGCCAGCAGTGAGGTAAAGGGGGCAAACGAGCAGTACTTC,CASSEVKGANEQYF
TRBD1,TRBV18,TRBJ2-1,NA,TGTGCCACGCACGGACAGGCCAAATACAATGAGCAGTTCTTC,CATHGQAKYNEQFF
TRBD1,TRBV7-2,TRBJ1-2,few,TGTGCCAGCAGCTCGGCGCAGGGGGCGCGGGGCTACACCTTC,CASSSAQGARGYTF
NA,TRBV6-5,TRBJ1-5,few,TGTGCCAGCAGTTACTCAGGGGGGGCCCATCAGCCCCAGCATTTT,CASSYSGGAHQPQHF
NA,TRBV2,TRBJ1-2,many,TGTGCCAGCAGTCCGAGACGGGCGGTATATGGCTACACCTTC,CASSPRRAVYGYTF
NA,TRBV15,TRBJ1-4,NA,TGTGCCACCAGCATCCCCGGGAGTGAAAAACTGTTTTTT,CATSIPGSEKLFF
TRBD1,TRBV18,TRBJ2-7,few,TGTGCCAGCTCACCCGGGACAGGGGCTGACGAGCAGTACTTC,CASSPGTGADEQYF
NA,TRBV6-1,TRBJ1-2,many,TGTGCCAGCAGTTCGACAACTCACTATGGCTACACCTTC,CASSSTTHYGYTF
TRBD1,TRBV10-3,TRBJ1-2,many,TGTGCCATCACCCAGGACAGGTTGGCCTTATATGGCTACACCTTC,CAITQDRLALYGYTF
TRBD1,TRBV7-8,TRBJ1-3,NA,TGTGCCAGCAGCTCGTGGGTAACAGGGGTGCAAGCCTACACCATATATTTT,CASSSWVTGVQAYTIYF
TRBD1,TRBV20-1,TRBJ2-7,few,TGCAGTGTCTCGGACAGGGCAGGCGGCGAGCAGTACTTC,CSVSDRAGGEQYF
NA,TRBV5-1,TRBJ2-3,NA,TGCGCCAGCAGCTCCTGGGGGGATCCCACAGATACGCAGTATTTT,CASSSWGDPTDTQYF
TRBD2,TRBV24-1,TRBJ2-1,NA,TGTGCCACCAGTGATGTAGGCCTAGCGGGAGCCAATGAGCAGTTCTTC,CATSDVGLAGANEQFF
NA,TRBV6-1,TRBJ1-1,many,TGTGCCAGCAAGACAGGTATGTTGGAAGGGACTGAAGCTTTCTTT,CASKTGMLEGTEAFF
NA,TRBV12-5,TRBJ2-3,NA,TGTGCTAGTGGTTTGGTATTAGTCGGGATAGCCCCGAGGGTGCTCACAGATACGCAGTATTTT,CASGLVLVGIAPRVLTDTQYF
NA,TRBV2,TRBJ2-5,many,TGTGCCACCTCGGGACGTGAGACCCAGTACTTC,CATSGRETQYF
NA,TRBV5-1,TRBJ2-7,many,TGCGCCAGCAGCTTGGCCGTGGGAGGATCCTACGAGCAGTACTTC,CASSLAVGGSYEQYF
NA,TRBV27,TRBJ2-1,NA,TGTGCCAGCAGGAGAATTGGAGGGTCCTACAATGAGCAGTTCTTC,CASRRIGGSYNEQFF
NA,TRBV24-1,TRBJ1-5,NA,TGTGCCACCCAGGAAGGGAGCAATCAGCCCCAGCATTTT,CATQEGSNQPQHF
NA,TRBV20-1,TRBJ2-3,many,TGCAGTGCTAGACCCCTCCCTTCAAGCACCACAGATACGCAGTATTTT,CSARPLPSSTTDTQYF
NA,TRBV28,TRBJ2-1,many,TGTGCCAGCAGCGCCGGGACACTGCACCACAATGAGCAGTTCTTC,CASSAGTLHHNEQFF
NA,TRBV28,TRBJ1-5,NA,TGTGCCAGCAGTCTCCTCACGTGGGGGCGAAGCAATCAGCCCCAGCATTTT,CASSLLTWGRSNQPQHF
TRBD1,TRBV12-3/TRBV12-4,TRBJ2-7,many,TGTGCCAGCAGTTTTGGGACAGGGCCCTACGAGCAGTACTTC,CASSFGTGPYEQYF
NA,TRBV24-1,TRBJ2-1,NA,TGTGCCACCAGTGATTCGGGGAGGGGGAACTACAATGAGCAGTTCTTC,CATSDSGRGNYNEQFF
NA,TRBV30,TRBJ1-2,NA,TGTGCCTGGAGACGGGAAACGGGTGGCTACACCTTC,CAWRRETGGYTF
TRBD2,TRBV24-1,TRBJ2-3,few,TGTGCCACCAGTGATCCGACTAGCGGGAAAAGCACAGATACGCAGTATTTT,CATSDPTSGKSTDTQYF
TRBD1,TRBV20-1,TRBJ1-2,few,TGCAGTGCTAGATCCGACAGGGCTCCACCGGGTCGTGGCTACACCTTC,CSARSDRAPPGRGYTF
NA,TRBV20-1,TRBJ2-5,NA,TGCAGTGCTGGGGGGGGGCGGAAGACCCAGTACTTC,CSAGGGRKTQYF
NA,TRBV5-5,TRBJ2-5,few,TGTGCCAGCAAGAGGCAAGAGGGCCAAGAGACCCAGTACTTC,CASKRQEGQETQYF
NA,TRBV20-1,TRBJ2-7,many,TGCGGATGGGTAAACTCCTACGAGCAGTACTTC,CGWVNSYEQYF
NA,TRBV7-8,TRBJ1-1,NA,TGTGCCAGCAGCTCTACAGGGCTCGGGTCTGAAGCTTCCTTT,CASSSTGLGSEASF
TRBD2,TRBV29-1,TRBJ2-7,few,TGCAGCGTTGATGTAGGCGGGAGAAGCGAGCAGTACTTC,CSVDVGGRSEQYF
NA,TRBV6-2/TRBV6-3,TRBJ2-6,few,TGTGCCAGCATCAAAGGTGGCTCTGGGGCCAACGTCCTGACTTTC,CASIKGGSGANVLTF
TRBD2,TRBV9,TRBJ2-5,few,TGTGCCAGCAGCGTAACTAGCGGGACTCAAGAGACCCAGTACTTC,CASSVTSGTQETQYF
TRBD1,TRBV6-6,TRBJ2-1,NA,TGTGCCAGCAGTTACTCAACAGGGGTGGGTGAGCAGTTCTTC,CASSYSTGVGEQFF
NA,TRBV30,TRBJ1-5,few,TGTGCCTGGAGTGTAGGGGCACAAAATCAGCCCCAGCATTTT,CAWSVGAQNQPQHF